These 21 T cell receptor beta chains were sequenced from one sample in a study of control samples from healthy donors and cancer patients. The protocol was immunoSEQ multiplex PCR, while the TCRdb copy is restricted to in-frame clones and leaves out a portion. The sample carries approximately 150,000 clones, 96% recorded once. Sequencing was done on a sample of blood. Receptor source: a woman aged 30 to 39 in good health.

The CDR3 DNA follows: TGTGCCAGTAGTACCCGACAGTACACCGGGGAGCTGTTTTTT. As protein: CASSTRQYTGELFF. The chain couples TRBV19 to TRBJ2-2, with TRBD1 as a possible D gene (5 bases). The CDR3 spans 14 residues. Trimming stripped 4 bases from V and 3 bases from J, with 9 bases between. Per the germline V gene, CDR1 is LNHDA and CDR2 is SQIVND (reference sequence).

V and J are TRBV4-1 and TRBJ1-2, with 7 bases aligning to TRBD1. Germline trimming cut 4 bases from V and 5 bases from J; bases unmatched to any gene: 13. CDR3 length: 16 residues. The germline gives CDR1 MGHRA, CDR2 YSYEKL. The CDR3 loop is CASSLTPTGLEYGYTF. In DNA form, the CDR3 reads TGCGCCAGCAGCCTAACCCCGACAGGGCTCGAGTATGGCTACACCTTC.

The V and J genes are TRBV7-2 and TRBJ2-7; TRBD1 aligns across 9 bases. The CDR3 runs to 15 residues. With V trimmed by 3 bases and J by 3 bases, 6 bases remained unmatched. The germline V gene encodes CDR1 SGHTA and CDR2 FQGNSA. This CDR3 reads CASSLGTGWFYEQYF. CDR3 sequence (DNA): TGTGCCAGCAGCTTGGGGACAGGGTGGTTCTACGAGCAGTACTTC.

V usage is TRBV14 and J usage is TRBJ1-6; 8 nucleotides match TRBD1. This CDR3 comprises 17 residues. The trim removed 4 bases at V and 3 bases at J, leaving 8 bases unmatched. Germline CDR1 reads SGHDN; CDR2 reads FVKESK. CDR3 residues: CASSPSPGGFYNSPLHF. The CDR3 nucleotides read TGTGCCAGCAGCCCCTCCCCAGGGGGCTTCTATAATTCACCCCTCCACTTT.

This chain joins TRBV25-1 and TRBJ2-1, with a weak D call TRBD1 (6 bases). With 1 base removed from V and 6 bases from J, the gap between germline ends came to 16 bases. CDR1 MGHDK and CDR2 SYGVNS come from the germline V gene. This CDR3 is 16 amino acids long. CDR3 protein: CASSESGQYFSNEQFF. CDR3 nucleotides: TGTGCCAGCAGTGAATCCGGACAGTATTTTAGCAATGAGCAGTTCTTC.

This chain uses TRBV18 with TRBJ2-7; TRBD1 is a possible D gene (6 bases). The CDR3 runs 17 residues. Trimming stripped 3 bases from V and 3 bases from J, with 21 bases between. Per germline, CDR1 KGHSH and CDR2 LQKENI. The CDR3 DNA reads as TGTGCCAGCTCACCTATCAAAGACAGGCTACAAGGCTACGAGCAGTACTTC. This sequence encodes CASSPIKDRLQGYEQYF.

The V gene is TRBV5-5, the J gene TRBJ1-5; D is unresolved. V lost 0 bases and J lost 8, with 15 bases in between. The CDR3 is 15 amino acids. The germline CDR1 and CDR2 sequences are SGHKS and YYEKEE (reference sequence). The CDR3 loop is CASSLASTPGEPQHF. DNA of the CDR3: TGTGCCAGCAGCTTGGCAAGTACACCCGGGGAGCCCCAGCATTTT. The full variable domain, in which reference TRBV5-5 and TRBJ1-5 provide the parts outside the CDR3, is DAGVTQSPTHLIKTRGQQVTLRCSPISGHKSVSWYQQVLGQGPQFIFQYYEKEERGRGNFPDRFSARQFPNYSSELNVNALLLGDSALYLCASSLASTPGEPQHFGDGTRLSIL.

The rearrangement joins TRBV27 to TRBJ2-1; TRBD2 aligns across 13 bases. J was trimmed by 10 bases and V by 5 bases; bases with no gene match: 8. This CDR3 comprises 15 residues. Germline loops: CDR1 MNHEY, CDR2 SMNVEV (reference sequence). CDR3 amino acids: CASSKGLAGRAEQFF. In DNA form, the CDR3 reads TGTGCCAGCAGTAAGGGACTAGCGGGACGAGCCGAGCAGTTCTTC.

V and J are TRBV5-1 and TRBJ2-7; no firm D call. Trimming stripped 0 bases from V and 4 bases from J, with 14 bases between. The V gene's germline CDR1 is SGHRS and CDR2 YFSETQ. The CDR3 spans 15 residues. CDR3 coding DNA: TGCGCCAGCAGCTTGGCCTCTGGGTCAATTTACGAGCAGTACTTC. Protein sequence: CASSLASGSIYEQYF.

This chain links TRBV28 with TRBJ1-1; TRBD1 might be the D (6 bases). Trimming took off 5 bases at V and 1 base at J, with 14 bases between the two ends. CDR1 is MDHEN, CDR2 SYDVKM, per germline. CDR3 size: 15 residues. Here the CDR3 reads CASSPAGGQNTEAFF. The CDR3 nucleotides read TGTGCCAGCAGTCCCGCGGGGGGCCAGAACACTGAAGCTTTCTTT. The whole variable domain, remainder taken from reference TRBV28 and TRBJ1-1, is DVKVTQSSRYLVKRTGEKVFLECVQDMDHENMFWYRQDPGLGLRLIYFSYDVKMKEKGDIPEGYSVSREKKERFSLILESASTNQTSMYLCASSPAGGQNTEAFFGQGTRLTVV.

This chain links TRBV5-4 with TRBJ1-2, with 11 nucleotides matching TRBD1. The germline V gene encodes CDR1 SGHNT and CDR2 YYREEE (reference sequence). This CDR3 comprises 16 residues. With 3 bases clipped from V and 7 bases from J, the junction kept 11 bases outside the gene matches. The CDR3 reads CASSSTGQGALFGYTF. In DNA, the CDR3 is TGTGCCAGCAGCTCGACTGGACAGGGGGCGCTGTTTGGCTACACCTTC.

The V call is TRBV30, the J call TRBJ2-2; D remains unclear. CDR3 size: 13 residues. Germline V gene sequence: CDR1 GTSNPN, CDR2 SVGIG (reference sequence). The ends were cut back, 3 bases at V and 7 bases at J, with 12 bases in the middle. CDR3: CAWSKNTDGELFF. The CDR3 nucleotides read TGTGCCTGGAGCAAAAACACGGACGGGGAGCTGTTTTTT.

This clone was seen a few times. V usage is TRBV5-6 and J usage is TRBJ1-2; D is ambiguous. CDR3 length: 13 residues. Trimming shortened V by 5 bases and J by 2 bases, and 10 bases separated the two germline ends. CDR1 and CDR2 (germline): SGHDT, YYEEEE. This CDR3 is CASRGIGNYGYTF. The CDR3 nucleotides are TGTGCCAGCAGGGGCATCGGCAACTATGGCTACACCTTC.

This clone appeared a single time. V gene TRBV28 combines with J gene TRBJ2-1, with 13 bases that match TRBD2. The CDR3 covers 16 residues. V shed 7 bases, J shed 9 bases, and the junction held 12 bases outside the gene matches. The germline CDR1 and CDR2 sequences are MDHEN and SYDVKM. The CDR3 reads CASTLLLAGGSGEQFF. The CDR3 nucleotides read TGTGCCAGCACCCTATTACTAGCGGGGGGGTCAGGTGAGCAGTTCTTC.

The rearrangement uses TRBV30 and TRBJ2-2; D remains ambiguous. Germline V gene data show CDR1 as GTSNPN and CDR2 as SVGIG (reference sequence). There are 12 residues in the CDR3. Trimming removed 3 bases from V and 8 bases from J, with 10 bases in between. The CDR3 bases are TGTGCCTGGAGCAGACGATGGGGGGAGCTGTTTTTT. Protein product: CAWSRRWGELFF.

This chain connects TRBV18 to TRBJ2-1, with 8 nucleotides matching TRBD1. V lost 3 bases to trimming and J lost 6 bases; unmatched junction nucleotides: 7. Germline V lookup: CDR1 KGHSH, CDR2 LQKENI. This CDR3 region has 15 residues. The CDR3 sequence is CASSPPRGQGNEQFF. CDR3 nucleotides: TGTGCCAGCTCACCCCCCAGGGGGCAAGGCAATGAGCAGTTCTTC.

V gene TRBV28 combines with J gene TRBJ1-6; D call uncertain. CDR1 is MDHEN, CDR2 SYDVKM, per germline. The ends were cut back, 2 bases at V and 7 bases at J, with 15 bases in the middle. This CDR3 has 16 amino acids. The CDR3 spells CASSLIYRQANSPLHF. The CDR3 nucleotides read TGTGCCAGCAGTTTAATATATCGGCAGGCAAATTCACCCCTCCACTTT.

This rearrangement joins TRBV14 to TRBJ2-7; TRBD1 agrees at 7 bases. In germline, CDR1 is SGHDN, CDR2 FVKESK. Unmatched junction bases numbered 4, after V lost 4 bases and J lost 1 base. The length of the CDR3 is 14 residues. The CDR3 DNA follows: TGTGCCAGCAGCCCCCGACAGGGTTCCTACGAGCAGTACTTC. As protein: CASSPRQGSYEQYF.

V usage is TRBV30 and J usage is TRBJ1-1; no reliable D call. The CDR3 is 13 amino acids. Trimming left V 8 bases short and J 3 bases short, with 16 bases between. The germline V gene has CDR1 GTSNPN and CDR2 SVGIG (reference sequence). CDR3 protein: CARNRFQDTEAFF. In nucleotides, the CDR3 is TGTGCCCGGAATAGGTTCCAAGACACTGAAGCTTTCTTT.

The chain joins TRBV5-4 to TRBJ1-5; D uncertain. The ends were cut back, 0 bases at V and 6 bases at J, with 10 bases in the middle. The CDR3 runs to 14 residues. Germline CDR1 and CDR2: SGHNT and YYREEE (reference sequence). In DNA, the CDR3 is TGTGCCAGCAGCTTGGCTGGGTCCAGTCAGCCCCAGCATTTT. Protein: CASSLAGSSQPQHF.

V gene TRBV6-2 or TRBV6-3 combines with J gene TRBJ2-3; possible D gene TRBD2, 5 bases. Germline V gene lookup returns CDR1 MNHEY and CDR2 SVGEGT. The CDR3 runs 14 residues. V was clipped by 4 bases and J by 2 bases, with 10 bases between them. The CDR3 loop is CASSFGLATDTQYF. The CDR3 coding sequence is TGTGCCAGCAGTTTCGGACTGGCCACAGATACGCAGTATTTT.